This T cell receptor (beta chain) emerged from a study of cytomegalovirus exposure and HLA in healthy donors. The study, taken as a whole, reports: CMV antigen specificity of three CMV-associated chains was confirmed in vitro.

There are 14 residues in the CDR3. The V end lost 1 base, the J end lost 1 base, and 7 bases lay between the germline ends. Germline lookup yields CDR1 SGHAT and CDR2 FQNNGV. This clone was counted a single time. Its antigen remains unidentified. This CDR3 is also generated by other DNA sequences in the sample. The primer mix had 60 Vbeta and 13 Jbeta primers. Profiling relied on immunoSEQ multiplex PCR, and the TCRdb table lists in-frame clones only, not all of them. Here the sample spans around 120,000 clones, under 90% being singletons. Sample: PBMCs. The rearrangement joins TRBV11-2 to TRBJ1-1; D unclear. The receptor was derived from a female donor in good health and CMV-seropositive. The CDR3 region is CASSLVRGNTEAFF. The CDR3 region has the DNA TGTGCCAGCAGCTTAGTTCGGGGGAACACTGAAGCTTTCTTT.